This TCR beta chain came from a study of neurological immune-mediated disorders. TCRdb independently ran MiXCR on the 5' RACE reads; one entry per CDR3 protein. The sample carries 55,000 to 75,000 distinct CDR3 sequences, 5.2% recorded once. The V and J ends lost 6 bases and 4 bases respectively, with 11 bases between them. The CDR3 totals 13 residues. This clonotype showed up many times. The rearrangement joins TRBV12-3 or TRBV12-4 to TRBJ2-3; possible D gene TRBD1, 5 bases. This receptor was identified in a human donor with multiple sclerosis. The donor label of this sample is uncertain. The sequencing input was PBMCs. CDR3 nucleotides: TGTGCCAGCAGAGCAGGGTGGTCAGATACGCAGTATTTT. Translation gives CASRAGWSDTQYF.